This T cell receptor (beta chain) emerged from a study of T cell responses to AZD1222 COVID-19 vaccine. Broader study findings: White British ancestry dominated among donors, who included more females, and clonal diversity was possibly underestimated. Two AZD1222 doses significantly raised spike-specific TCR breadth and depth over controls. Scientists sampled the repertoires only once the peak T cell response had passed. Only five to seven AZD1222 recipients were seropositive at baseline.

Assay: immunoSEQ multiplex PCR; the TCRdb copy retains only in-frame clones and omits some. Among about 140,000 clones listed, 92% were seen once. Comments on this clone: Its antigen is not known.

With 8 bases removed from V and 2 bases from J, the gap between germline ends came to 9 bases. This CDR3 contains 12 residues. Per the germline V gene, CDR1 is LGHNA and CDR2 is YNFKEQ. Sequences were derived from peripheral blood, sampled on day 0 of AZD1222 vaccination. The chain couples TRBV4-2 to TRBJ1-1, with a tentative D call TRBD1 (5 bases). The sequence came from an adult in good health. The CDR3 here is CASQGSNTEAFF. CDR3 nucleotide sequence: TGTGCCAGCCAGGGTTCCAACACTGAAGCTTTCTTT.